Given below is one T cell receptor (beta chain) in context. Its antigen is still unknown. No much larger clone is present one base from it, and per-base qualities are unavailable. The source of the sample is a study of T cell responses to AZD1222 COVID-19 vaccine (dated by TCRdb to the early 2020s). For the wider study: AZD1222 recipients given second doses at about 4 weeks or at about 12 weeks were pooled, since spike-specific TCR depth and breadth were not found to differ between the two schedules. A total of around 240 trial participants underwent TCR sequencing, of whom 200 to 220 received two doses of AZD1222 and about 25 received two doses of the MenACWY control vaccine. Trial participants were enrolled by age into subgroups of 18-55, 56-69 and 70-plus years, and around 140, 26 and 57 TCR-sequenced participants, respectively, were included in these subgroups.

Via the germline V gene, CDR1 is MDHEN and CDR2 SYDVKM. The CDR3 covers 13 residues, taking in both the cysteine and the phenylalanine. The read is trimmed to its CDR3 DNA, 39 bases read in frame from base 1. V gives up 10 bases and J gives up 0 bases, and the segment between their germline ends measures 12 bases. The paper's findings and limits, for the study overall: Epitopes outside the regions mutated in the B.1.351 and B.1.1.7 variants were reportedly recognized by nearly half of the unique spike-specific TCRs. After two AZD1222 doses, both the breadth and the depth of spike-specific TCRs were significantly higher than at day 0 and than in MenACWY recipients. Conclusions about previously exposed vaccinees were limited because only six AZD1222 recipients were SARS-CoV-2 seropositive at baseline. Because no day 14 peak-response samples were available, the repertoires could be characterized only after the peak T cell response. Participants were mostly white British and included more females than males, and it was suggested by the authors that clonal diversity may have been underestimated. CD4 TCRs associated with the vaccine covered the entire spike protein, and the dominant responses were in regions 160-218 and 743-854. The 56-69-year group was small, and its depth increase did not reach significance, likely because of low power.

The CDR3 regions of human TCRbeta chains were analyzed by immunosequencing. Per the original workflow: Repertoire TCRs were checked for matches against a reference library of SARS-CoV-2-specific TCRs that had been generated using the MIRA antigen-specificity platform. Breadth was defined as the fraction of unique TCRs that were SARS-CoV-2-associated, and depth was defined as the fraction of total T cells that were SARS-CoV-2-associated. Using the MIRA data, each spike-specific TCR was assigned both to the spike region to which the TCR was reactive and to a CD4 or CD8 class. Log10-transformed breadth and depth values were compared by one-way ANOVA with Sidak's multiple comparisons tests. Drawn from immuneACCESS, this table holds only the in-frame rearrangements with V and J called that TCRdb kept. Clones are partly lost; checked studies trace under half to an unresolved V gene and leave the rest unexplained. V and J calls and clone size are as listed in that table; D and trimming were resolved from the DNA. In this sample the table shows about 110,000 clones, about 86% of which occur a single time. The top ten clonotypes cover 3.3% of the sample.

Per the publication, the time point label means: baseline before first vaccination. Vaccinee samples were obtained from the UK trials COV001 and COV002, which included a single-blind randomized controlled phase 2/3 trial of AZD1222 (ChAdOx1 nCoV-19) in healthy adults. For TCRbeta chain sequencing, PBMC samples were collected from trial participants at day 0 and at day 28 after the second dose. The clonotype comes from an adult in good health. The chain uses TRBV28 and TRBJ1-1, with no D gene named confidently. The sample was peripheral blood, taken on day 0 of AZD1222 vaccination. The CDR3 protein is CAIQPSVNTEAFF. The nucleotide sequence is TGTGCCATCCAACCCTCGGTGAACACTGAAGCTTTCTTT.